This TCR beta chain comes out of a study of blood T cells in healthy people across ages. Then a second PCR, running about 6 to 12 cycles, was carried out with a sample-barcoded 5' primer and a J-beta primer mix. Sequencing recovered at least 2.5 million CDR3-containing paired-end reads from each sample. TCRdb fed the 5' RACE reads into MiXCR, producing one record per CDR3 protein. The sample lists some 1.6 million distinct CDR3 sequences, about 31% seen once, with roughly 12% in the top ten. The CDR3 has 16 residues. V dropped 1 base and J dropped 7; count of bases not matched to a gene: 13. The germline V gene encodes CDR1 SQVTM and CDR2 ANQGSEA. There are many counts of this clonotype. Antigen specificity is unknown. Findings and caveats of the study: PBMCs left unsorted prevented a conclusive naive versus antigen-experienced comparison.

This TCR was recovered from a woman younger than 45 in good health. Sequenced input: blood. The chain carries TRBV29-1 and TRBJ2-5, with 9 bases fitting TRBD1. The CDR3 DNA follows: TGCAGCGTTGAAGGTACCGGGACAGGGCCTAGGGCGACCCAGTACTTC. Its translation is CSVEGTGTGPRATQYF.